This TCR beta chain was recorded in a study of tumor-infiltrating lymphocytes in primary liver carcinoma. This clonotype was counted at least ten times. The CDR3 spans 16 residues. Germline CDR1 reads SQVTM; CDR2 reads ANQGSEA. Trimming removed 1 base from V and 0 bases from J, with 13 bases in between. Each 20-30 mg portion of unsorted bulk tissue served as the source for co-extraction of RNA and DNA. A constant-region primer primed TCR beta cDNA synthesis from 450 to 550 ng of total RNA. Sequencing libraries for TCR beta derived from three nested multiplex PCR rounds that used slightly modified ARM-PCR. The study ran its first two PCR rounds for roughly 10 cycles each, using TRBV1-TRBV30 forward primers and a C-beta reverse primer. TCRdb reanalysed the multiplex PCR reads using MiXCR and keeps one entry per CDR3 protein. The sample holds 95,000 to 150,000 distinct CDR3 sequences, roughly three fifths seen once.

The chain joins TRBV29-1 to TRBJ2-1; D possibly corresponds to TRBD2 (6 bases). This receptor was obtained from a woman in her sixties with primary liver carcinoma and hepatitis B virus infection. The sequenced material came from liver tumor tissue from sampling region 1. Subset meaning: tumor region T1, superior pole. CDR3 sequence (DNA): TGCAGCGTTGAAGTCGGCGGGGTCAGCTCCTACAATGAGCAGTTCTTC. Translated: CSVEVGGVSSYNEQFF.